These 17 T cell receptor beta chains were all obtained from the same sample, sequenced in a study of beta chain features in type 1 diabetes. Reverse transcribing all isolated RNA meant expressed TCRB transcripts were sequenced. Profiling relied on immunoSEQ multiplex PCR, and the TCRdb table lists in-frame clones only, not all of them. The sample consists of hundreds of thousands of clones, about 14% of them appearing once. Their target antigens are unknown. Study results and limitations: Type 1 diabetes patients had moderately but significantly shorter TCRB CDR3s in all four CD4+ subsets.

The sequencing sample was made of naive CD4+ T cells from blood. The receptors stem from a man aged 18 to 35 with type 1 diabetes.

This clone was observed a handful of times. The V and J genes are TRBV29-1 and TRBJ1-1; tentatively, D is TRBD1 (5 bases). The V gene lost 7 bases and the J gene lost 0 bases, with 15 bases spanning the gap. Germline V gene data show CDR1 as SQVTM and CDR2 as ANQGSEA. The CDR3 length is 14 residues. CDR3 DNA sequence: TGCAGCGCCGGACACTTTATCATGAACACTGAAGCTTTCTTT. As protein: CSAGHFIMNTEAFF.

The gene calls are TRBV30 and TRBJ2-1; 12 bases line up with TRBD2. Germline V gene data show CDR1 as GTSNPN and CDR2 as SVGIG (reference sequence). The junction had 10 bases not matched to a gene; V was cut back by 8 bases and J by 2 bases. The CDR3 sequence is 16 residues long. Here the CDR3 reads CASSRLAGETYNEQFF. CDR3 DNA: TGTGCCAGCTCGAGACTAGCGGGGGAGACCTACAATGAGCAGTTCTTC.

The V and J genes are TRBV30 and TRBJ1-2; D unresolved. Germline V gives CDR1 GTSNPN, CDR2 SVGIG (reference sequence). The V and J ends lost 2 bases and 2 bases respectively, with 3 bases between them. The CDR3 has 11 amino acids. CDR3 loop: CAWSNNYGYTF. The CDR3 nucleotides read TGTGCCTGGAGTAACAACTATGGCTACACCTTC.

This clone has only a few counts. This sequence joins TRBV7-2 and TRBJ1-2, with TRBD1 identical over 9 bases. This CDR3 comprises 14 residues. The ends lost 4 bases at V and 5 bases at J; junction bases unmatched: 5. The germline gives CDR1 SGHTA, CDR2 FQGNSA. The CDR3 region has the DNA TGTGCCAGCAGCTGGACAGGGGTCGGGTATGGCTACACCTTC. Its translation: CASSWTGVGYGYTF.

J is TRBJ2-5 and V is TRBV28; 7 bases match TRBD2. The length of the CDR3 is 13 residues. Germline values: CDR1 MDHEN, CDR2 SYDVKM. The V gene end was trimmed by 2 bases and the J gene end by 5 bases; junction bases not matched to a gene: 2. CDR3 sequence: CASSLLRGETQYF. The CDR3 nucleotides read TGTGCCAGCAGTTTACTGCGGGGGGAGACCCAGTACTTC.

This clone was picked up a small number of times. The V and J genes are TRBV4-3 and TRBJ2-5; 9 bases match TRBD2. CDR1 and CDR2 from the germline V gene are LGHNA and YSLEER. V lost 1 base, J lost 5 bases, and 5 bases stayed unmatched. This CDR3 spans 15 amino acids. As DNA, the CDR3 is TGCGCCAGCAGCCAAGGGGCTAGCGGGGCGGAGACCCAGTACTTC. Protein sequence: CASSQGASGAETQYF.

This clone was seen more than once but under ten times. The V gene is TRBV10-3, the J gene TRBJ2-3, with D unclear. Deletions cut 4 bases from V and 5 bases from J, with 13 bases between. The CDR3 is 14 residues long. The V gene's germline CDR1 is ENHRY and CDR2 SYGVKD. The CDR3 nucleotides are TGTGCCATCAGTGGGACCGGGCTAGGAGATACGCAGTATTTT. Translation: CAISGTGLGDTQYF.

This clone was observed a few times. The sample carries other DNA sequences with the same CDR3. This chain joins TRBV30 and TRBJ1-5; perhaps TRBD1 as D (5 bases). CDR1 GTSNPN and CDR2 SVGIG come from the germline V gene (reference sequence). The CDR3 length is 13 residues. Trimming took 1 base from V and 4 from J, leaving 8 bases between them. The CDR3 nucleotides are TGTGCCTGGAGTGAAGACAGTAATCAGCCCCAGCATTTT. This gives the protein CAWSEDSNQPQHF.

This clone came up a few times. The chain links TRBV7-9 to TRBJ2-5, with 11 bases aligning to TRBD2. The CDR3 length is 17 residues. The junction had 5 bases not matched to a gene; V was cut back by 0 bases and J by 2 bases. In germline, CDR1 is SEHNR, CDR2 FQNEAQ (reference sequence). The CDR3 region is CASSLATSGMTQETQYF. In DNA, the CDR3 is TGTGCCAGCAGCTTAGCGACTAGCGGGATGACACAAGAGACCCAGTACTTC.

The chain links TRBV18 to TRBJ2-7; D might be TRBD1 (6 bases). Per the germline V gene, CDR1 is KGHSH and CDR2 is LQKENI. V was cut by 3 bases and J by 1 base, with 10 bases left in between. This CDR3 is 14 amino acids long. CDR3 sequence: CASSPPGTSYEQYF. CDR3 DNA sequence: TGTGCCAGCTCACCGCCCGGGACATCCTACGAGCAGTACTTC.

The V gene is TRBV2, the J gene TRBJ2-5; TRBD1 might be the D (5 bases). In germline, CDR1 is SNHLY, CDR2 FYNNEI. V lost 4 bases and J lost 3, with 6 bases in between. The CDR3 has 12 amino acids. DNA of the CDR3: TGTGCCAGCAGTGGACAGAAAGAGACCCAGTACTTC. Translated: CASSGQKETQYF.

The chain joins TRBV5-1 to TRBJ1-6; the D is unclear. Between the trimmed V and J ends, which lost 5 bases and 5 bases, there was a span of 5 bases. The CDR3 sequence is 12 residues long. The germline gives CDR1 SGHRS, CDR2 YFSETQ. CDR3 in amino acids: CASRENNSPLHF. The CDR3, as DNA: TGCGCCAGCAGAGAGAATAATTCACCCCTCCACTTT.

The genes are TRBV18 and TRBJ2-7, with 7 nucleotides matching TRBD1. Unmatched junction bases numbered 6, after V lost 6 bases and J lost 10 bases. CDR3 size: 11 residues. CDR1 is KGHSH and CDR2 is LQKENI in the germline V gene. The CDR3 nucleotides are TGTGCCAGCTCGAGACAGGGCGGACAGTACTTC. Its protein is CASSRQGGQYF.

V and J are TRBV6-5 and TRBJ1-1; D is perhaps TRBD1 (5 bases). This CDR3 comprises 15 residues. Deletions cut 1 base from V and 0 bases from J, with 9 bases between. Germline lookup yields CDR1 MNHEY and CDR2 SVGAGI. The CDR3 coding sequence is TGTGCCAGCAGTTACTGGGGCAAAGTGAACACTGAAGCTTTCTTT. This gives the protein CASSYWGKVNTEAFF.

This chain connects TRBV4-3 to TRBJ2-1; no clear D gene. The CDR3 is 13 amino acids. The germline gives CDR1 LGHNA, CDR2 YSLEER. Trimming shortened V by 0 bases and J by 7 bases, and 7 bases separated the two germline ends. The CDR3 DNA sequence: TGCGCCAGCAGCCAAGATGCGTTTAATGAGCAGTTCTTC. Translated, it gives CASSQDAFNEQFF.

This clone was detected a few times. The chain links TRBV6-6 to TRBJ2-5; 7 positions agree with TRBD2. The V segment lost 2 bases and the J segment 4 bases; nucleotides outside the gene matches: 4. Germline-derived CDR1 and CDR2 are MNHNY and SVGAGI (reference sequence). The CDR3 is made up of 14 amino acids. The CDR3: CASSYAGEGETQYF. The DNA for the CDR3 is TGTGCCAGCAGTTACGCGGGAGAAGGAGAGACCCAGTACTTC.

The chain joins TRBV19 to TRBJ1-2; tentatively, D is TRBD1 (5 bases). With 5 bases removed from V and 2 bases from J, the gap between germline ends came to 12 bases. CDR3 length: 14 residues. Germline V gene data show CDR1 as LNHDA and CDR2 as SQIVND (reference sequence). The DNA for the CDR3 is TGTGCCAGTAGTCTTGGGACGGAAAACTATGGCTACACCTTC. It codes for CASSLGTENYGYTF.